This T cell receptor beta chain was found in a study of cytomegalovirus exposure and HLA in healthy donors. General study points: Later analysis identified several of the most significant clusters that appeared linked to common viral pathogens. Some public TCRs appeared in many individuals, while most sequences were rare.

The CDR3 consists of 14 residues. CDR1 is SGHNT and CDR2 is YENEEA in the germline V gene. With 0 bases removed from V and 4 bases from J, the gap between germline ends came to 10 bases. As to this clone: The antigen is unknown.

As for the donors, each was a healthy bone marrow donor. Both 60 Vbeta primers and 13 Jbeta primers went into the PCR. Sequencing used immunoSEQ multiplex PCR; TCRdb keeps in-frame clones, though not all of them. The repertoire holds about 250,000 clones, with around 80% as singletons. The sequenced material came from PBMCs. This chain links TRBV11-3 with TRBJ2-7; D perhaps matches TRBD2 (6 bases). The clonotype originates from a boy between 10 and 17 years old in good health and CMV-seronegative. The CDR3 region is CASSLEAGGYEQYF. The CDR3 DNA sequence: TGTGCCAGCAGCTTAGAAGCGGGCGGGTACGAGCAGTACTTC. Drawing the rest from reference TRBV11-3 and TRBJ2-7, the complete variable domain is EAGVVQSPRYKIIEKKQPVAFWCNPISGHNTLYWYLQNLGQGPELLIRYENEEAVDDSQLPKDRFSAERLKGVDSTLKIQPAELGDSAVYLCASSLEAGGYEQYFGPGTRLTVT.